Below, one T cell receptor (beta chain) is given with its context. The antigen it binds to is not known. No qualities accompany the bases; no much larger clone lies one base away. The record originates from a study of cytomegalovirus exposure and HLA in healthy donors (dated by TCRdb to 2016 to 2017). Broadly, across the study: According to an earlier analysis of 587 of the donors, about 190 million T cells yielded some 120 million unique TCR beta sequences and about 280 Gb of sequence data. About 320 gigabases of sequencing data and roughly 90 million unique TCR sequences were included in an early release covering roughly 700 HLA-typed donors. Of the approximately 400 genotyped donors, 65% to 90% were placed in the genetic ancestry cluster associated with self-reported Caucasian donors. The aim of the study was to test whether cataloging public T cell receptors could identify signatures of past pathogen exposure. Using immunosequencing, the study profiled T cell repertoires from some 670 subjects and related those repertoires to cytomegalovirus serostatus. In addition to the first cohort of 666 subjects, a separate validation cohort of 120 different subjects was used. High-throughput TCR immunosequencing, statistical association of individual TCRs with disease status, and machine learning were combined to predict cytomegalovirus infection status. In a later analysis, previously published TCR beta repertoires from 500 to 750 donors were re-analyzed and high-resolution HLA genotyping was added so that TCR occurrence patterns could be studied. Rather than using new phenotypic data, the later analysis identified candidate immune exposures from TCR beta sequences and from how often those sequences occurred across donors. In an earlier analysis of a few hundred of the donors, high-throughput TCR beta sequencing was used to judge whether each TCR beta V gene segment behaved as functional or pseudogenic. Alongside the repertoire data, information on donor age, sex, ethnicity and CMV serostatus was compiled. Genome-wide SNP genotypes for about 55% of the roughly 670 donors were used in a later genetic analysis, which treated that subset as a discovery cohort. All discovery cohort repertoires had been generated using a single sequencing platform. Class I and class II HLA loci were covered by the typing at four-digit resolution. The number of donors typed differed by locus, with about 629-630 for A, B, C, DRB1 and DQB1, 522 for DQA1, over 600 for DPA1, and some 440 for DPB1. Because of strong linkage in the cohort, roughly five DR-DQ haplotypes were treated as single units for association and clustering. On average, about 200,000 unique TCR beta nucleotide sequences were sequenced per donor among about 400 genotyped donors of the cohort, with roughly 18% of those sequences being non-productive. What the work shows at the level of the full study, not this receptor alone: Because some donors lacked HLA typing at each locus, the association tests relied only on the typed subset. At a false discovery rate of 0.05, a later analysis linked around 15,000 TCR beta sequences to specific HLA alleles. Sequencing depth was assumed to be roughly uniform across donors in the presence/absence analyses, though that assumption may not hold. A later analysis found that HLA-associated TCR beta chains were more clonally expanded and had lower generation probabilities than equally common non-associated chains. Several of the top co-occurrence clusters appeared to be linked to parvovirus B19, influenza, CMV and Epstein-Barr virus, according to a later analysis. In vitro tests confirmed that a few of the cytomegalovirus-associated TCR beta chains recognize cytomegalovirus antigens. The only immune exposure information available for the cohort was CMV serostatus. An earlier analysis of approximately 500 of the donors showed that most TCR beta V segments appeared in productive rearrangements either about 90% or about 30% of the time, which broadly matched IMGT annotations. In a later genetic analysis, fewer N-insertions in productive TCRs were reported among donors in an Asian-associated ancestry cluster than the roughly 700-donor mean. In the study, some 180 TCR beta chains were listed as associated with cytomegalovirus. In a later genetic analysis, a missense DCLRE1C variant was associated with V-gene and J-gene trimming of TCR beta chains, and the association was replicated in an independent cohort. A further reported finding was that TCR beta sequences accurately predicted the HLA-A and HLA-B alleles for most subjects in the first cohort. Strong co-occurrence of HLA alleles, especially DR and DQ, made assigning TCR associations to individual alleles difficult. A later analysis found that most CMV-associated TCR beta chains appeared HLA-restricted, with HLA associations seemingly driven largely by CMV exposure. The classifier was reported to diagnose cytomegalovirus status with high specificity and sensitivity in both the original and validation cohorts. Correlated functional status among segregating V segments might reflect linkage disequilibrium, but an unknown experimental factor could not be ruled out. The 87-base-pair reads could not distinguish some IMGT-functional V segments, including TRBV6-2 and TRBV6-3, so those segments were excluded. The sequencing pipeline was judged likely to have produced a cluster of highly shared sequence variants as a technical artifact. This cohort had only TCR beta chains sequenced, and the lack of alpha or paired-chain data limited which features could be detected. Because counts were too low, around 18 rarely observed V segments, including chromosome 9 orphons, were left out of the earlier analysis of 587 of the donors. The authors suggested that the approach could potentially be generalized to other disease states and immunological phenotypes. Most TCR sequences were seen in very few donors, while some public TCRs were found in many individuals. According to a later analysis, TCR association rates differed among HLA loci, with DRB1 alleles showing the most associated TCRs and HLA-C alleles showing the fewest.

At the junction V is shortened by 0 bases and J by 4 bases; bases outside the gene matches: 3. The CDR1 and CDR2 encoded by the germline V gene are SNHLY and FYNNEI. Including cysteine and phenylalanine, the CDR3 has 15 amino acids. Only the CDR3 region is kept as DNA, spanning 45 bases read in frame from base 1. Library creation used the immunoSEQ multiplex PCR assay. For the multiplex PCR, a mixture combining 60 forward primers for TCR Vbeta segments and 13 reverse primers for TCR Jbeta segments was used. A multiplex PCR assay on genomic DNA amplified the CDR3 region of rearranged TCR beta genes. On the Illumina HiSeq System, the amplified TCR beta libraries were sequenced as 87-base-pair reads. Regarding the original processing steps: In a later analysis, approximately 74 million unique TCR beta chains were counted across the approximately 670 repertoires, and approximately 11 million of these chains were shared by at least two donors. To remove PCR and sequencing errors, raw reads were error-corrected and collapsed into unique sequences using a nearest-neighbor algorithm that merged closely related sequences. V, D and J gene segments were assigned by aligning CDR3 sequences to IMGT reference sequences. For a sequence to be retained, a match of at least six nucleotides to both a V gene segment and a J gene segment was required. Rearrangements were called productive when the CDR3 lacked stop codons and stayed in frame with V and J; all others were non-productive. Following IMGT convention, CDR3 was defined as the stretch from the second conserved V-encoded cysteine to the conserved J-encoded phenylalanine. The earlier analysis of about 610 of the donors excluded any sequence lacking an unambiguous match to a single V gene segment. In an earlier analysis of about 590 of the donors, a V segment was called functional when productive rearrangements were above 56.7%, and segregating when the standard deviation between donors exceeded 5%. A statistical classification framework was built to diagnose cytomegalovirus status from the catalog of TCR beta chain sequences. A later analysis assigned V and J genes by comparing TCR nucleotide sequences with IMGT/GENE-DB human TR gene sequences. In a later analysis, CDR3 sequences and most-parsimonious VDJ recombination scenarios were assigned using the TCRdist pipeline. A later analysis defined each TCR beta chain by its CDR3 amino acid sequence plus V-gene family, and excluded reads lacking a unique V-gene family. To address suspected cross-contamination and a sequencing artifact, a later analysis removed approximately 590 highly shared, low-generation-probability nucleotide sequences. For each public chain, a later analysis derived a clonal expansion index from normalized ranks of inferred template counts within each repertoire. Generation probabilities in a later analysis came from a VDJ recombination model fitted to out-of-frame rearrangements, and those results were checked against IGoR. In a later analysis, TCR-TCR, TCR-HLA and TCR-CMV co-occurrence was scored with hypergeometric tests, and a repertoire-size bias correction was applied to TCR pairs. A later analysis estimated false discovery rates by permuting HLA or CMV assignments 20 times. In a later analysis, co-occurring TCRs were grouped with DBSCAN, and TCRdist sequence similarity was added when clustering was performed within HLA-allele-positive subsets. Co-occurrence clustering excluded repertoires with fewer than 30,000 or more than 120,000 public chains, plus five with anomalous nucleotide sharing. TCRdb took this table from immuneACCESS and kept in-frame rearrangements with V and J called. Such tables lack part of the clones; where checked against another copy, unresolved V genes explain under half of the gap, and the rest is unexplained. That table furnishes V, J and clone size, whereas the DNA furnished D and trimming. The sample profile shows roughly 110,000 clones; roughly three quarters of them were found once. The top ten constitute roughly 2.3% of the sample.

The cohort consisted of 666 healthy bone marrow donors. All cohort members were sampled while nominally healthy, although unrecorded immune exposures were likely present. The donor tested CMV seronegative and was one of the 352 seronegative cohort members. Every donor gave a peripheral blood sample, and the peripheral blood mononuclear cells from that sample were used for TCR beta sequencing. Genomic DNA extraction from the blood cell samples was performed with the Qiagen DNeasy Blood Extraction Kit. This sequence originates from a man between 18 and 29 years old in good health and CMV-seronegative. The rearrangement combines TRBV2 with TRBJ2-7; TRBD1 matches 10 bases in the middle. Sequenced: PBMCs. The CDR3 here reads CASSEAGQGNYEQYF. The sequenced DNA is TGTGCCAGCAGTGAAGCGGGACAGGGGAATTACGAGCAGTACTTC.